The present T cell receptor beta chain was sequenced within a study of patients and donors after allogeneic stem cell transplantation. V lost 9 bases and J lost 4; bases outside the gene matches: 10. This CDR3 is built from 14 residues. Germline CDR1 ENHRY, CDR2 SYGVKD. MiXCR was run by TCRdb on the RT-PCR reads, yielding one entry per CDR3 protein. The data show over 130,000 distinct CDR3 sequences, approximately 35% seen once. This clonotype was detected once. The specimen sequenced was blood, either unsorted or a sorted T cell fraction (not recorded which). The genes are TRBV10-3 and TRBJ2-3, with TRBD2 identical over 7 bases. The TCR sequence derives from a human donor who was either an allogeneic HSCT recipient or a stem cell or donor lymphocyte infusion donor (not recorded which). It is not recorded whose cells these are; they may come from a transplant donor. The CDR3 is CAIRAGPPSDTQYF. Written as DNA, the CDR3 is TGTGCCATTAGAGCGGGGCCACCCTCAGATACGCAGTATTTT.